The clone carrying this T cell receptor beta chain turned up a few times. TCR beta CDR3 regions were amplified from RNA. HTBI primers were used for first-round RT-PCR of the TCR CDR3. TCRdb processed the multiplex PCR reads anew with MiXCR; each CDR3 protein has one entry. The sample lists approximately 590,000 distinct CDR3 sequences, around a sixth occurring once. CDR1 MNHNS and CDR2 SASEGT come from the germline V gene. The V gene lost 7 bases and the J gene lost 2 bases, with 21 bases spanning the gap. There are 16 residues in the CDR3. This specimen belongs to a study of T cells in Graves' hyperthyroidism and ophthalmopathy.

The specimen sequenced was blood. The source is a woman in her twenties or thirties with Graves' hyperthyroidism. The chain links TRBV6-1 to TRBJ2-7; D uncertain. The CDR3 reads CASTDLIGTEAYEQYF. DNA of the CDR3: TGTGCCAGCACCGACCTTATCGGAACCGAAGCCTACGAGCAGTACTTC.